The 9 T cell receptor beta chains below come from one sample, sequenced in a study of T cells in women clearing cervical HPV infection. Using immunoSEQ multiplex PCR, the repertoire was profiled, and TCRdb retains in-frame clones only, with some absent. This repertoire includes 20,000 to 25,000 clones. Sequenced: blood buffy coat. These receptors all stem from a woman between 18 and 75 years old with a cervical HPV16 infection that either progressed to CIN3+ or cleared (not recorded which).

Concerning this clone itself: Coverage ceases 3 residues before the CDR3 finishes, and the germline J gene fills in the end. This chain joins TRBV28 and TRBJ1-4, with a tentative D call TRBD1 (6 bases). CDR3 size: 14 residues. Germline CDR1 and CDR2: MDHEN and SYDVKM. V was cut by 4 bases and J by 8 bases, with 14 bases left in between. This CDR3 reads CASSSGTKREKLFF. CDR3 bases read: TGTGCCAGCAGTTCCGGGACAAAGCGGGAAAAA.

The CDR3 DNA, read in part, is TGCAGTGCTAGTTGGGTTTGGGGGGGCGACCGGGGGACTGAA. Its protein is CSASWVWGGDRGTE. The full CDR3 reads CSASWVWGGDRGTEAFF. The chain joins TRBV20-1 to TRBJ1-1; possibly TRBD1 for D (6 bases). Read coverage stops 3 residues before the CDR3 terminus; the germline J gene supplies the remainder. Germline V CDR1 and CDR2: DFQATT, SNEGSKA (reference sequence). Trimming pared 3 bases from V and 5 bases from J, leaving 25 bases between. The CDR3 has 17 residues.

Concerning this clone: The missing CDR3 end, 3 residues past where the read stops, is filled in from the germline J gene. V usage is TRBV5-1 and J usage is TRBJ2-2; D is undetermined. Deletions cut 4 bases from V and 2 bases from J, with 15 bases between. The germline gives CDR1 SGHRS, CDR2 YFSETQ. This CDR3 contains 16 residues. CDR3 loop: CASSRRGGGNTGELFF. The covered CDR3 bases are TGCGCCAGCAGCCGGCGAGGCGGCGGAAACACCGGGGAG.

As regards this clone: The CDR3 end is not reached by the read, which stops 3 residues before it; the germline J gene fills it in. The gene calls are TRBV18 and TRBJ2-5; TRBD2 agrees at 10 bases. Losses at the gene ends were 2 bases for V and 3 bases for J; bases not matched to a gene: 3. Germline V gene sequence: CDR1 KGHSH, CDR2 LQKENI. This CDR3 is 15 amino acids long. This CDR3 reads CASSPASGGEETQYF. The sequenced part of the CDR3 DNA is TGTGCCAGCTCACCAGCTAGCGGGGGCGAAGAGACC.

Incomplete CDR3 DNA: TGTGCCAGCAGCCAACAGGGACAGGTAGAAGAGACC. It codes for CASSQQGQVEET. The whole CDR3 protein reads CASSQQGQVEETQYF. The rearrangement uses TRBV11-2 and TRBJ2-5, with 8 positions matching TRBD1. The DNA ends 3 residues before the CDR3 does, and the rest of the CDR3 is filled in from the germline J gene. Germline trimming cut 5 bases from V and 3 bases from J; bases unmatched to any gene: 8. This CDR3 has 15 residues. Germline CDR1 is SGHAT and CDR2 is FQNNGV.

This clone is deemed medium-sized by its frequency. CDR3 sequence: CASSLWTGNNEQFF. CDR3 DNA (partial): TGTGCCAGCAGTCTCTGGACAGGCAACAATGAG. The chain is built from TRBV2 and TRBJ2-1; TRBD1 matches 7 bases. The CDR3 extends 3 residues past the end of the read, so its final part is completed from the germline J gene. CDR1 is SNHLY, CDR2 FYNNEI, per germline. V was clipped by 5 bases and J by 5 bases; unmatched bases: 6. The CDR3 consists of 14 residues.

Note on this clone: The read ends 3 residues before the CDR3 terminus; that terminus is restored from the germline J gene. V and J are TRBV4-1 and TRBJ2-7; no firm D call. From germline, CDR1 is MGHRA and CDR2 YSYEKL. V lost 1 base and J lost 2, with 9 bases in between. The CDR3 is 14 amino acids. The CDR3 loop is CASSQVSVPYEQYF. The DNA read from the CDR3 is TGCGCCAGCAGCCAAGTATCAGTGCCCTACGAG.

In the case of this clone: The read ends 3 residues before the CDR3 terminus; that terminus is restored from the germline J gene. The V gene is TRBV29-1, the J gene TRBJ1-1; D is unresolved. This CDR3 region has 13 residues. The V gene lost 6 bases and the J gene lost 1 base, with 12 bases spanning the gap. The V gene's germline CDR1 is SQVTM and CDR2 ANQGSEA. The CDR3 spells CSVQVMGNTEAFF. The covered CDR3 bases are TGCAGCGTCCAGGTGATGGGGAACACTGAA.

The CDR3 DNA, read in part, is TGTGCCGGCCAGGGGGCTGGAAACACC. Amino acid sequence: CAGQGAGNT. The complete CDR3 sequence is CAGQGAGNTIYF. The rearrangement links TRBV5-4 to TRBJ1-3, with 7 bases aligning to TRBD1. The read falls 3 residues short of the CDR3 end, and the missing part is taken from the germline J gene. Trimming at V came to 10 bases and at J to 2 bases, leaving 3 bases not matched to a gene. Germline V CDR1 and CDR2: SGHNT, YYREEE (reference sequence). There are 12 residues in the CDR3.